The 32 T cell receptor beta chains below come from one sample, sequenced in a study of CD4+ T cells in melanoma. Clones were read by immunoSEQ multiplex PCR, and TCRdb kept only the in-frame ones, dropping some. This table holds 12,000 to 15,000 clones, approximately 57% found once. Source material: cells from a culture (not recorded whether cultured in vitro). The receptors derive from a human donor with melanoma.

V gene TRBV5-1 combines with J gene TRBJ2-1; D is unresolved. CDR3 length: 14 residues. Germline lookup yields CDR1 SGHRS and CDR2 YFSETQ. With 1 base removed from V and 5 bases from J, the gap between germline ends came to 10 bases. CDR3 loop: CASSLRWGDNEQFF. The CDR3 bases are TGCGCCAGCAGCTTGAGGTGGGGTGACAATGAGCAGTTCTTC.

The chain is built from TRBV9 and TRBJ1-3; D not certain. There are 16 residues in the CDR3. V was cut by 3 bases and J by 0 bases, with 13 bases left in between. From germline, CDR1 is SGDLS and CDR2 YYNGEE. CDR3 in amino acids: CASSAPGSHSGNTIYF. CDR3 bases: TGTGCCAGCAGCGCCCCTGGTTCTCACTCTGGAAACACCATATATTTT. The full variable domain, with the rest looked up from reference TRBV9 and TRBJ1-3, is DSGVTQTPKHLITATGQRVTLRCSPRSGDLSVYWYQQSLDQGLQFLIQYYNGEERAKGNILERFSAQQFPDLHSELNLSSLELGDSALYFCASSAPGSHSGNTIYFGEGSWLTVV.

The genes are TRBV5-1 and TRBJ1-1; D is undetermined. V lost 1 base to trimming and J lost 8 bases, with 12 bases between them. Looked up from germline, CDR1 is SGHRS and CDR2 is YFSETQ. The CDR3 runs to 13 residues. CDR3 sequence reads: CASSLSSGYEAFF. The CDR3 DNA sequence: TGCGCCAGCAGCTTGAGTTCGGGGTACGAAGCTTTCTTT. Supplemented by reference TRBV5-1 and TRBJ1-1, the full variable domain reads KAGVTQTPRYLIKTRGQQVTLSCSPISGHRSVSWYQQTPGQGLQFLFEYFSETQRNKGNFPGRFSGRQFSNSRSEMNVSTLELGDSALYLCASSLSSGYEAFFGQGTRLTVV.

The CDR3 protein is CASSPGTANTEAFF. The DNA of the CDR3 is TGTGCCAGCAGCCCCGGGACAGCGAACACTGAAGCTTTCTTT. The J gene is TRBJ1-1, the V gene TRBV7-3; 7 bases line up with TRBD1. The CDR3 is 14 residues long. Germline V gene lookup returns CDR1 SGHTA and CDR2 FQGTGA. The trim removed 5 bases at V and 1 base at J, leaving 4 bases unmatched.

The chain uses TRBV29-1 and TRBJ2-5, with no clear D. V dropped 4 bases and J dropped 4 bases, with 10 bases sitting between them. The germline gives CDR1 SQVTM, CDR2 ANQGSEA. This CDR3 has 12 amino acids. CDR3 loop: CSVAAGIETQYF. In DNA form, the CDR3 reads TGCAGCGTTGCAGCAGGCATAGAGACCCAGTACTTC.

This chain joins TRBV5-1 and TRBJ1-4; possible D gene TRBD1, 5 bases. The V and J ends lost 4 bases and 0 bases respectively, with 13 bases between them. This CDR3 is built from 16 residues. Germline V lookup: CDR1 SGHRS, CDR2 YFSETQ. CDR3 amino acids: CASSPKGSSTNEKLFF. The CDR3 DNA sequence: TGCGCCAGCAGCCCGAAGGGGTCGTCAACTAATGAAAAACTGTTTTTT.

This clone showed up just a few times. The chain has TRBV7-2 and TRBJ2-3; D is perhaps TRBD1 (5 bases). V shed 5 bases and J shed 7 bases, with 16 bases lying between them. Germline lookup yields CDR1 SGHTA and CDR2 FQGNSA. This CDR3 comprises 14 residues. DNA for the CDR3: TGTGCCAGCAGCCCCCAGGGAATAGGAAATACGCAGTATTTT. It encodes CASSPQGIGNTQYF.

This clone has just a few counts. This rearrangement joins TRBV19 to TRBJ2-1; 7 nucleotides agree with TRBD1. The trim removed 1 base at V and 13 bases at J, leaving 10 bases unmatched. The V gene's germline CDR1 is LNHDA and CDR2 SQIVND (reference sequence). There are 14 residues in the CDR3. As DNA, the CDR3 is TGTGCCAGTAGTATAGGAGCTAGGACAGGACCCCAGTTCTTC. This translates into CASSIGARTGPQFF.

This clone was found a few times. The V gene is TRBV18, the J gene TRBJ1-2; D perhaps matches TRBD1 (5 bases). CDR1 and CDR2 (germline): KGHSH, LQKENI. This CDR3 is 16 amino acids long. Trimming shortened V by 0 bases and J by 4 bases, and 15 bases separated the two germline ends. The CDR3 region has the DNA TGTGCCAGCTCACCACCGTCCAGGGCTCCCCGCTATGGCTACACCTTC. This translates into CASSPPSRAPRYGYTF.

This chain links TRBV11-2 with TRBJ1-2, with unresolved D. The CDR3 length is 13 residues. Trimming left V 4 bases short and J 7 bases short, with 13 bases between. CDR1 is SGHAT and CDR2 is FQNNGV in the germline V gene. The CDR3 nucleotides read TGTGCCAGCAGCTCCCTATCGCAGCGTGGCTACACCTTC. It translates to CASSSLSQRGYTF.

This clone has a single count. The CDR3 region has the DNA TGTGCCAGCAGGTTGCCGGGACAGGGGGCGGGCTACACCTTC. It is translated as CASRLPGQGAGYTF. The chain carries TRBV7-8 and TRBJ1-2, with 12 bases that match TRBD1. The germline V gene has CDR1 SGHVS and CDR2 FQNEAQ. The junction had 7 bases not matched to a gene; V was cut back by 6 bases and J by 8 bases. The CDR3 is 14 amino acids.

The chain joins TRBV5-6 to TRBJ1-2, with D perhaps matching TRBD1 (5 bases). V was shortened by 0 bases and J by 8 bases, with 14 bases between the two germline ends. CDR3 length: 14 amino acids. Germline V gives CDR1 SGHDT, CDR2 YYEEEE. CDR3 loop: CASSLGGNRNGYTF. CDR3 DNA sequence: TGTGCCAGCAGCTTGGGGGGAAACAGGAACGGCTACACCTTC.

This chain uses TRBV5-1 with TRBJ2-2; 8 bases match TRBD1. The CDR3 spans 14 residues. Germline CDR1 is SGHRS and CDR2 is YFSETQ. Trimming cost V 5 bases and J 13 bases; bases outside gene matches: 13. CDR3 protein: CASSRTRDRSALFF. CDR3 nucleotide sequence: TGCGCCAGCAGTAGAACACGGGACAGGTCTGCGCTGTTTTTT.

By share, this clone counts as medium-sized. The chain recombines TRBV9 with TRBJ2-1; 8 bases agree with TRBD1. The CDR3 consists of 16 residues. Germline V gene lookup returns CDR1 SGDLS and CDR2 YYNGEE. V lost 0 bases, J lost 7 bases, and 9 bases stayed unmatched. CDR3 sequence: CASSVASQGAGNEQFF. The CDR3 region has the DNA TGTGCCAGCAGCGTAGCTAGCCAGGGGGCCGGGAATGAGCAGTTCTTC.

The CDR3 region has the DNA TGCGCCAGCAGCCAAGTGGGACAGGGGGTTTTCGGCAATCAGCCCCAGCATTTT. This encodes CASSQVGQGVFGNQPQHF. The rearrangement uses TRBV4-1 and TRBJ1-5; TRBD1 matches 11 bases. The CDR3 runs to 18 residues. CDR1 MGHRA and CDR2 YSYEKL come from the germline V gene. J lost 2 bases, V lost 1 base, and 7 bases had no gene match.

This clone was seen a handful of times. This chain uses TRBV7-9 with TRBJ1-1, with D hard to call. The CDR3 is 13 amino acids. Germline CDR1 SEHNR, CDR2 FQNEAQ (reference sequence). Trimming cost V 0 bases and J 7 bases, with 9 bases left between them. CDR3: CASSLAPGFEAFF. As DNA, the CDR3 is TGTGCCAGCAGCTTAGCTCCTGGTTTTGAAGCTTTCTTT.

The chain employs TRBV29-1 and TRBJ1-4; D may be TRBD1 (5 bases). Germline CDR1 SQVTM, CDR2 ANQGSEA. Trimming pared 5 bases from V and 6 bases from J, leaving 16 bases between. This CDR3 has 14 residues. The CDR3 reads CSVRLGGGYEKLFF. CDR3 coding DNA: TGCAGCGTTCGTCTGGGTGGGGGGTATGAAAAACTGTTTTTT.

This rearrangement joins TRBV4-1 to TRBJ2-2; TRBD1 or TRBD2 may be the D gene (5 bases each). This CDR3 is 14 amino acids long. The V end was cut by 4 bases, the J end by 5 bases, with 11 bases between. Germline lookup yields CDR1 MGHRA and CDR2 YSYEKL. The CDR3 region is CASSRPRGTGELFF. DNA of the CDR3: TGCGCCAGCAGCCGGCCGAGGGGAACCGGGGAGCTGTTTTTT.

This clone was counted only a few times. This chain connects TRBV2 to TRBJ2-1; tentative D call: TRBD2 (6 bases). V was pared by 1 base and J by 6 bases, with 10 bases between. The germline CDR1 and CDR2 sequences are SNHLY and FYNNEI. The CDR3 has 14 amino acids. CDR3 amino acids: CASSEGTSRNEQFF. CDR3 DNA sequence: TGTGCCAGCAGTGAAGGAACTAGCCGCAATGAGCAGTTCTTC.

The chain carries TRBV10-3 and TRBJ2-7, with D maybe TRBD2 (6 bases). With 10 bases removed from V and 4 bases from J, the gap between germline ends came to 17 bases. This CDR3 is built from 13 residues. Germline values: CDR1 ENHRY, CDR2 SYGVKD. The CDR3 region is CASEPGLSYEQYF. Written as DNA, the CDR3 is TGTGCCAGTGAGCCGGGACTTAGTTACGAGCAGTACTTC.

This clone was detected a few times. The chain uses TRBV4-2 and TRBJ1-1; no clear D. The V gene's germline CDR1 is LGHNA and CDR2 YNFKEQ. The V end was cut by 1 base, the J end by 6 bases, with 9 bases between. This CDR3 is 13 amino acids long. DNA of the CDR3: TGTGCCAGCAGCCAAGGGGCCGATGCTGAAGCTTTCTTT. Amino acid sequence: CASSQGADAEAFF.

The V gene is TRBV6-5, the J gene TRBJ1-3; D gene uncertain. Germline V gene data show CDR1 as MNHEY and CDR2 as SVGAGI. CDR3 length: 15 amino acids. Between the trimmed V and J ends, which lost 3 bases and 0 bases, there was a span of 9 bases. The CDR3 DNA follows: TGTGCCAGCAGTTATAAGCCACGCTCTGGAAACACCATATATTTT. Amino acid sequence: CASSYKPRSGNTIYF.

Turning to this clone: This likely comes from a read error, as the CDR3 has no conserved phenylalanine or tryptophan at its end. The DNA is omitted, as the CDR3 cannot be located on it reliably, and the CDR3 follows TCRdb's listing. This chain joins TRBV2 and TRBJ1-1; TRBD1, as called in the table, went unchecked against the DNA. Counting both end residues, the CDR3 totals 13 amino acids. Germline V gene sequence: CDR1 SNHLY, CDR2 FYNNEI. CDR3 loop: CASSVGTGGALLA.

This chain links TRBV14 with TRBJ2-7, with D hard to call. The germline V gene has CDR1 SGHDN and CDR2 FVKESK. CDR3 size: 16 residues. V lost 1 base and J 3 bases, leaving 16 bases between the germline ends. The DNA for the CDR3 is TGTGCCAGCAGCCAAGGACCCTCGGTGGCGATCTACGAGCAGTACTTC. Amino acids: CASSQGPSVAIYEQYF.

The chain is built from TRBV2 and TRBJ2-6, with a tentative D call TRBD2 (5 bases). Germline V gene sequence: CDR1 SNHLY, CDR2 FYNNEI. Trimming shortened V by 4 bases and J by 1 base, and 17 bases separated the two germline ends. The CDR3 extends over 18 amino acids. CDR3 bases: TGTGCCAGCAGTGGCGTCGGGGTCCCCCCTTCTGGGGCCAACGTCCTGACTTTC. Translated, it gives CASSGVGVPPSGANVLTF.

This rearrangement joins TRBV7-2 to TRBJ2-5, with D perhaps TRBD2 (5 bases). The CDR3 spans 15 residues. V gave up 2 bases and J gave up 5 bases, with 15 bases separating them. Germline V gene data show CDR1 as SGHTA and CDR2 as FQGNSA. This CDR3 reads CASSLRSGGGETQYF. In DNA form, the CDR3 reads TGTGCCAGCAGCTTAAGGAGCGGAGGCGGGGAGACCCAGTACTTC.

This clone was counted only a few times. This sequence joins TRBV5-1 and TRBJ2-3; TRBD2 matches 8 bases. CDR1 and CDR2 (germline): SGHRS, YFSETQ. This CDR3 has 16 residues. V lost 1 base, J lost 0 bases, and 4 bases stayed unmatched. This CDR3 reads CASSLLGTRSTDTQYF. CDR3 nucleotides: TGCGCCAGCAGCTTGTTGGGGACTAGAAGCACAGATACGCAGTATTTT.

The sample holds a few counts of this clone. The chain is built from TRBV6-7 and TRBJ2-7; 7 bases align to TRBD1. TRBV6-7 is classed as an ORF, of uncertain function. V dropped 4 bases and J dropped 5; count of bases not matched to a gene: 11. The CDR3 length is 15 residues. CDR3 loop: CASSSPTGMLNEQYF. The CDR3 coding sequence is TGTGCCAGCAGTTCTCCGACAGGGATGTTGAACGAGCAGTACTTC.

This clone was picked up one time. V is TRBV27 and J is TRBJ1-1; maybe TRBD1 (5 bases). Looked up from germline, CDR1 is MNHEY and CDR2 is SMNVEV (reference sequence). Trimming removed 2 bases at V and 5 bases at J, with 15 bases between. The CDR3 has 15 residues. The CDR3 region has the DNA TGTGCCAGCAGTTTAAACCGTTGGGGGAGTACTGAAGCTTTCTTT. As protein: CASSLNRWGSTEAFF.

The chain has TRBV6-1 and TRBJ1-5; no clear D. CDR3 length: 15 amino acids. V was trimmed by 4 bases and J by 6 bases, leaving 16 bases between them. CDR1 is MNHNS and CDR2 is SASEGT in the germline V gene. The CDR3 loop reads CASSVEWEGIQPQHF. CDR3 coding DNA: TGTGCCAGCAGTGTGGAGTGGGAGGGTATTCAGCCCCAGCATTTT.

The V and J genes are TRBV6-1 and TRBJ2-5; TRBD1 matches 10 bases. The CDR3 spans 15 residues. Looked up from germline, CDR1 is MNHNS and CDR2 is SASEGT. The trim removed 3 bases at V and 5 bases at J, leaving 6 bases unmatched. The CDR3 spells CASSDMTGGAETQYF. CDR3 in DNA: TGTGCCAGCAGTGATATGACAGGGGGCGCGGAGACCCAGTACTTC.

The rearrangement joins TRBV6-1 to TRBJ1-2; perhaps TRBD1 as D (5 bases). CDR1 MNHNS and CDR2 SASEGT come from the germline V gene. The CDR3 runs to 13 residues. Between the trimmed V and J ends, which lost 5 bases and 3 bases, there was a span of 10 bases. The CDR3 spells CASSLQDYYGYTF. The CDR3 bases are TGTGCCAGCAGTTTACAGGATTACTATGGCTACACCTTC.